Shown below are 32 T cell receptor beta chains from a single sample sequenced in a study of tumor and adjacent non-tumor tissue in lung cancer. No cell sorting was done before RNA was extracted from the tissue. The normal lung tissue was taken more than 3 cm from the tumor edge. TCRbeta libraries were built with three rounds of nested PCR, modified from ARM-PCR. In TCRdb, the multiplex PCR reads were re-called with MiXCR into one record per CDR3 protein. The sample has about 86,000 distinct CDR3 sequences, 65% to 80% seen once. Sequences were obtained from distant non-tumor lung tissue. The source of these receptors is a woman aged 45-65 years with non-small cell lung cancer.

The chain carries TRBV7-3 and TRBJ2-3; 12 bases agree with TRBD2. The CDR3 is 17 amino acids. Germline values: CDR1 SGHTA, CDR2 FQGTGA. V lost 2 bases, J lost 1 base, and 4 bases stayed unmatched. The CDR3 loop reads CASSLWASGGGTDTQYF. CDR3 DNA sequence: TGTGCCAGCAGCTTATGGGCTAGCGGGGGGGGCACAGATACGCAGTATTTT.

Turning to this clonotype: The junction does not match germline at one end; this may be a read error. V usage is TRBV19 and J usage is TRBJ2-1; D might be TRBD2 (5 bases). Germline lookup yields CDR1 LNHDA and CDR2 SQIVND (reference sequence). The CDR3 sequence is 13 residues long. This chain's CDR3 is CATALAIYKEQFF. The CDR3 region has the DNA TGTGCCACAGCTCTAGCAATCTACAAAGAGCAGTTCTTC.

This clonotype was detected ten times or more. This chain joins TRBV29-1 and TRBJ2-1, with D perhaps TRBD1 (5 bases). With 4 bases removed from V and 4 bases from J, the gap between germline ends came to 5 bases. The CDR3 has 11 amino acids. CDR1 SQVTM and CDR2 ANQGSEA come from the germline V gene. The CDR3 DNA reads TGCAGCGTTGGACAGTACAATGAGCAGTTCTTC. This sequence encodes CSVGQYNEQFF.

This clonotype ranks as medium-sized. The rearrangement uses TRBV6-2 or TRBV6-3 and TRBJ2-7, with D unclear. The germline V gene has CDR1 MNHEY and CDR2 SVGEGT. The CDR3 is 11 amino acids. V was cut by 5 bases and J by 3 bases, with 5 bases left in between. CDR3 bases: TGTGCCAGCAGTAACTACTACGAGCAGTACTTC. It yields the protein CASSNYYEQYF.

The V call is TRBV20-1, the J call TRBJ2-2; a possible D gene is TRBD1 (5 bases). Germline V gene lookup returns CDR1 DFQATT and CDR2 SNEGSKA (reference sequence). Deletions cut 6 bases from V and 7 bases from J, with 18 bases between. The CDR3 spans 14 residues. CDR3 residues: CSAERHGADGELFF. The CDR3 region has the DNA TGCAGTGCAGAGAGACATGGGGCTGACGGGGAGCTGTTTTTT.

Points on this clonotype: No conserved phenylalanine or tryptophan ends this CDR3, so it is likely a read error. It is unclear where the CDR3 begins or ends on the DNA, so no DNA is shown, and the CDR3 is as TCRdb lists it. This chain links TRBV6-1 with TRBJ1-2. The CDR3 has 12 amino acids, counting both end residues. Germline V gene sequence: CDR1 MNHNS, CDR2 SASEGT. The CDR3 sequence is CVSSEDGFRPDT.

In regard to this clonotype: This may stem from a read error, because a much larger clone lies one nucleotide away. The DNA of the CDR3 is TGCGCCAGCAGCTTGGAGGCAGACTATAATTCACCCCTCCACTTT. Translating it yields CASSLEADYNSPLHF. The chain combines TRBV5-1 with TRBJ1-6; D is unresolved. V gave up 0 bases and J gave up 3 bases, with 7 bases separating them. The germline V gene encodes CDR1 SGHRS and CDR2 YFSETQ. The CDR3 length is 15 residues.

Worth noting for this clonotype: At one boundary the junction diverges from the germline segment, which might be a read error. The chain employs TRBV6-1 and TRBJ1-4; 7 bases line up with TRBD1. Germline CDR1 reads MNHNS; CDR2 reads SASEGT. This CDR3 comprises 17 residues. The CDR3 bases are TGTGCCAGCAGTGACCACCTTGGCGGGACAGACAATGGAAAACTGTTTTTT. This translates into CASSDHLGGTDNGKLFF.

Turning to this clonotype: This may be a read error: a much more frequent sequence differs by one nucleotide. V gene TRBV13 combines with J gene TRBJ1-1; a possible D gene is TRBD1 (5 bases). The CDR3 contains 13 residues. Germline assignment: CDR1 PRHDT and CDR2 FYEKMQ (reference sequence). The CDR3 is CASGLRGYTEAFF. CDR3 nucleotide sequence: TGTGCCAGCGGCTTGAGGGGCTACACTGAAGCTTTCTTT.

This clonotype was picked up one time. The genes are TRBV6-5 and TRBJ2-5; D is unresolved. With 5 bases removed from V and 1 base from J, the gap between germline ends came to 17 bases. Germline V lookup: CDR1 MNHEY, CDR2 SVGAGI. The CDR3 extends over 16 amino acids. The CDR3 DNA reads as TGTGCCAGCAGTCCTATCCCGACCAAGTTCCAAGAGACCCAGTACTTC. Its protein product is CASSPIPTKFQETQYF.

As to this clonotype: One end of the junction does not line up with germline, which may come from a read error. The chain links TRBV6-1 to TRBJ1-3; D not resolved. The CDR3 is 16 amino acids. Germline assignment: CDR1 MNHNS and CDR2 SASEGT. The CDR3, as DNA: TGTGCCAGCAGTGAAGAATTGGAACCCCCGGGAAATACCATATATTTT. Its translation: CASSEELEPPGNTIYF.

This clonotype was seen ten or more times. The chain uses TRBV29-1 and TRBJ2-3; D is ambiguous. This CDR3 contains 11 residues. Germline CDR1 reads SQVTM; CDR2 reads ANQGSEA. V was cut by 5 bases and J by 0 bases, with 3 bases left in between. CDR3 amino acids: CSVSSTDTQYF. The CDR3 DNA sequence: TGCAGCGTTTCTAGCACAGATACGCAGTATTTT.

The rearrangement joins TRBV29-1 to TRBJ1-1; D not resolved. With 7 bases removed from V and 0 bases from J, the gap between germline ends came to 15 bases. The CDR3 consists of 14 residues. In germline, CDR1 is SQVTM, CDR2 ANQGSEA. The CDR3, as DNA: TGCAGCGGCATATGCCCCGGGGTGAACACTGAAGCTTTCTTT. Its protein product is CSGICPGVNTEAFF.

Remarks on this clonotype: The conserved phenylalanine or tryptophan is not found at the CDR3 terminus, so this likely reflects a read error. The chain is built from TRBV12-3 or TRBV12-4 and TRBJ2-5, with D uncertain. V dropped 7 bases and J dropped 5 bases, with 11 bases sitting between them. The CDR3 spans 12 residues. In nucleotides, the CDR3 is TGTGCCAGCACCCTTGGATGGGAGACCCAGTACTTG. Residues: CASTLGWETQYL.

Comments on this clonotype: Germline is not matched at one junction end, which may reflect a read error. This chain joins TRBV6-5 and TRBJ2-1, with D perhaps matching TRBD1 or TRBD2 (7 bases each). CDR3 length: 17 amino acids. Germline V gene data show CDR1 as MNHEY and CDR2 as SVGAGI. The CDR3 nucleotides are TGTGCCAGCAGGCAGGCCTCGGGGCAGGGGGGGGACAATGAGCACTTCTTC. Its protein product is CASRQASGQGGDNEHFF.

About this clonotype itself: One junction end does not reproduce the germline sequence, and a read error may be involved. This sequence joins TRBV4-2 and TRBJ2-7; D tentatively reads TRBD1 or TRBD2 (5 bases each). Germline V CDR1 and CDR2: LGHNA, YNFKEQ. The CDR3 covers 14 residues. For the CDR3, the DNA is TGTGCCAGCAGCCAGACGGGACCTCTCGACGAACAGTACTTC. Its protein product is CASSQTGPLDEQYF.

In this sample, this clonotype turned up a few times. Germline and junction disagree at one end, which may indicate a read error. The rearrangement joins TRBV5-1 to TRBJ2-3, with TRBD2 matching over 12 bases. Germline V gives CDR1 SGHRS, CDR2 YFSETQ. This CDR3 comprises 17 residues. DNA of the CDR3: TGCGCCATCAGCTCCGGACTAGCGGGGAAGGAGCCAGATACGCAGTATTTT. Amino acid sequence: CAISSGLAGKEPDTQYF.

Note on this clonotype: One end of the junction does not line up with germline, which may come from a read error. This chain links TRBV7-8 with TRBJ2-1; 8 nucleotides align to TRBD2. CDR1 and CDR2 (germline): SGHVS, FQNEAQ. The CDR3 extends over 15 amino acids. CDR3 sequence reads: CANSSRLASYNAQFF. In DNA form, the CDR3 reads TGTGCCAACAGCTCCCGACTAGCGTCCTACAATGCGCAGTTCTTC.

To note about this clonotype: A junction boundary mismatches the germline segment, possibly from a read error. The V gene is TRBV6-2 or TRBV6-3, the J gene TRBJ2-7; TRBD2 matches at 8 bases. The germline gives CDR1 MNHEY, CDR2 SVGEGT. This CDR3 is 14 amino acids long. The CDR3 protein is CTSSSAGDYYEQYF. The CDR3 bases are TGTACCAGCAGTTCAGCGGGAGATTACTACGAGCAGTACTTC.

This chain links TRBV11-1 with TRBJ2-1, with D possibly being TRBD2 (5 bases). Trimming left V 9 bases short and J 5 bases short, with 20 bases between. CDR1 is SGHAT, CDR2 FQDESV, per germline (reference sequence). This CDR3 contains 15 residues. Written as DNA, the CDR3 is TGTGCCAGTAGCCCTACCGGGATGGTGGACAATGAGCAGTTCTTC. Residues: CASSPTGMVDNEQFF.

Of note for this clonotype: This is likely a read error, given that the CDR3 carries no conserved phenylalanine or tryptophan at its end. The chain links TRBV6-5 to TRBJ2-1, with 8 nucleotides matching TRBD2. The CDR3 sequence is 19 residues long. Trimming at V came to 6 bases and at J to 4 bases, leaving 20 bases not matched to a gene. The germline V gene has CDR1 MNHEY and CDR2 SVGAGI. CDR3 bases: TGTGCCAGCAGACCCTCCGGGACTAGGCGGTCCTCGATGTACAATGAGCAGTTCCTC. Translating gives CASRPSGTRRSSMYNEQFL.

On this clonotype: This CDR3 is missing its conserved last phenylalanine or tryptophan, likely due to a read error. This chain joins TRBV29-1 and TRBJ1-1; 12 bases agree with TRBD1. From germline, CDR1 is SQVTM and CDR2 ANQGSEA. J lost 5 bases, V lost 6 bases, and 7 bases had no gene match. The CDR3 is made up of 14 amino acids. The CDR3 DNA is TGCAGCGTCTCGGGACAGGGGGCCCCAACTGAAGCTTTCCTT. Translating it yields CSVSGQGAPTEAFL.

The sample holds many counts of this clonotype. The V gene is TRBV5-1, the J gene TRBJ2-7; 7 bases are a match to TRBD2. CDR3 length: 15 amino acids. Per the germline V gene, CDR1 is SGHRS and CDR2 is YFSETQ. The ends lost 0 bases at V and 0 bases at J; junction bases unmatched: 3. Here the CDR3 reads CASSLAGGVSYEQYF. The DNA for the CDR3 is TGCGCCAGCAGCTTGGCGGGAGGTGTCTCCTACGAGCAGTACTTC.

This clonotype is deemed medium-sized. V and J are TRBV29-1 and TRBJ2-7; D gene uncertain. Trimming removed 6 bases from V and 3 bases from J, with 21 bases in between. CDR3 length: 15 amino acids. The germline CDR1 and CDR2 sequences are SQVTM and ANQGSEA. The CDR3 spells CSVAPATADLYEQYF. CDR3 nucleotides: TGCAGCGTGGCCCCCGCGACCGCCGACCTCTACGAGCAGTACTTC.

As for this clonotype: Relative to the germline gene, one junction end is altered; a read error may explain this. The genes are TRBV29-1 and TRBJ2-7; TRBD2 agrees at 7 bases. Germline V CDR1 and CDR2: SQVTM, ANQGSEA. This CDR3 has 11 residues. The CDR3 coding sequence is TGCAGCGGAGCGGGATTGAGCGAGCAATACTTC. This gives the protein CSGAGLSEQYF.

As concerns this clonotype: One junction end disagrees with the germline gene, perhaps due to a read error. Written as DNA, the CDR3 is TGCAATGCTAGAGTAGGCGAAGCGGGAGTCCGCGGGCAGTACTTC. Its protein is CNARVGEAGVRGQYF. The V call is TRBV20-1, the J call TRBJ2-7; 8 positions agree with TRBD2. The CDR3 covers 15 residues. The germline gives CDR1 DFQATT, CDR2 SNEGSKA (reference sequence).

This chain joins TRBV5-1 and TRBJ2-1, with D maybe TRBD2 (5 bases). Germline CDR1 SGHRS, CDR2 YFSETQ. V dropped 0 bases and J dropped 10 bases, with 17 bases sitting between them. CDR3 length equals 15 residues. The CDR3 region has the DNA TGCGCCAGCAGCTTGGACGGGATTCCACGCAGGGAGCAGTTCTTC. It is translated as CASSLDGIPRREQFF.

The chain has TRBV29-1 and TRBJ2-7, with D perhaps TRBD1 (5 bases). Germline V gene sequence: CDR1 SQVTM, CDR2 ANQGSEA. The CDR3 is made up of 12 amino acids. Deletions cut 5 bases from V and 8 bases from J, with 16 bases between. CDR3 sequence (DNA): TGCAGCGTTATCGCACAGGTGCGCAAGCAGTACTTC. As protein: CSVIAQVRKQYF.

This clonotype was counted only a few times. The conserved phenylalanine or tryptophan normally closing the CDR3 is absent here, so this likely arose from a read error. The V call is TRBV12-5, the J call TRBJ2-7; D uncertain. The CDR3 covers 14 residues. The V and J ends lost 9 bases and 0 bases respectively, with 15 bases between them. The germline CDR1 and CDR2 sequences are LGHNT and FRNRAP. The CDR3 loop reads CASSRGDSSYEQYL. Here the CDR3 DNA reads TGTGCTAGCTCCCGTGGCGATAGCTCCTACGAGCAGTACCTC.

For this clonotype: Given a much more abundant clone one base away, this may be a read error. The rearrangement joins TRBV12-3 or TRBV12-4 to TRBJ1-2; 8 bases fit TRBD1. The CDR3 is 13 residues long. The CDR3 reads CPSSLGQEYGYTF. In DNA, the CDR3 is TGTCCCAGCAGCCTGGGACAGGAGTATGGCTACACCTTC.

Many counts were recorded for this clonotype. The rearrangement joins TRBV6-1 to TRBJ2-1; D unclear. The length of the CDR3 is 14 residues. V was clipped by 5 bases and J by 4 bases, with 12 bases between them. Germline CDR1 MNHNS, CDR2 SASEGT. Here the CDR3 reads CASSRHHPYNEQFF. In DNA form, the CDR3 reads TGTGCCAGCAGTAGGCACCACCCTTACAATGAGCAGTTCTTC.

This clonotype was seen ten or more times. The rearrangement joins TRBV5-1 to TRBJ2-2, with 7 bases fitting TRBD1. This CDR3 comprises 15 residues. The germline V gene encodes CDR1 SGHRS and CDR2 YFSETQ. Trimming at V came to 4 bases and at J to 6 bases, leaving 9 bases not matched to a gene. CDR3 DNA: TGCGCCAGCAGCCCAGACAGGGCCGGACCCGGGGAGCTGTTTTTT. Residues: CASSPDRAGPGELFF. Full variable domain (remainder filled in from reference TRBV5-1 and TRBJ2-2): KAGVTQTPRYLIKTRGQQVTLSCSPISGHRSVSWYQQTPGQGLQFLFEYFSETQRNKGNFPGRFSGRQFSNSRSEMNVSTLELGDSALYLCASSPDRAGPGELFFGEGSRLTVL.